The 24 T cell receptor beta chains below come from one sample, sequenced in a study of CD8 T cells in Susac syndrome. An amount of RNA that ranged from roughly 0.45 to 1 ug was reverse transcribed with random hexamers. TCRdb re-derived calls from the immunoSEQ multiplex PCR reads in MiXCR, one entry per CDR3 protein. The sample contains under 250,000 distinct CDR3 sequences, approximately 94% of which appear only once. The specimen was CD4+ T cells from PBMCs. Every receptor here comes from a human donor with Susac syndrome.

J is TRBJ2-7 and V is TRBV5-4; the match to TRBD2 covers 9 bases. CDR3 length equals 14 residues. V lost 3 bases to trimming and J lost 7 bases; unmatched junction nucleotides: 8. Germline CDR1 and CDR2: SGHNT and YYREEE (reference sequence). The CDR3 sequence is CASSSGLATREQYF. The CDR3 bases are TGTGCCAGCAGCTCTGGACTAGCGACGCGGGAGCAGTACTTC.

The chain links TRBV20-1 to TRBJ1-2; D perhaps matches TRBD1 (6 bases). The V and J ends lost 8 bases and 4 bases respectively, with 17 bases between them. The CDR3 is 13 residues long. Germline-derived CDR1 and CDR2 are DFQATT and SNEGSKA (reference sequence). Here the CDR3 DNA reads TGCAGTCCCCACCGCGACAGGTTCTATGGCTACACCTTC. Protein: CSPHRDRFYGYTF.

CDR3 amino acids: CASSDVRRDEEQYF. CDR3 nucleotides: TGTGCCAGCAGTGACGTTCGGAGGGATGAAGAGCAGTACTTC. J is TRBJ2-7 and V is TRBV6-5, with D tentatively TRBD2 (6 bases). Germline values: CDR1 MNHEY, CDR2 SVGAGI. The CDR3 runs to 14 residues. The germline V and J ends were trimmed by 5 bases and 7 bases, with 18 bases remaining between them.

The gene calls are TRBV7-2 and TRBJ1-1; D is perhaps TRBD1 (5 bases). The CDR3 has 14 amino acids. The germline gives CDR1 SGHTA, CDR2 FQGNSA. V was clipped by 1 base and J by 5 bases, with 11 bases between them. This CDR3 reads CASSLVGGGTEAFF. In DNA, the CDR3 is TGTGCCAGCAGCTTAGTCGGGGGAGGTACTGAAGCTTTCTTT.

The rearrangement joins TRBV20-1 to TRBJ2-5, with a tentative D call TRBD1 (6 bases). CDR3 length: 15 residues. V was shortened by 0 bases and J by 2 bases, with 13 bases between the two germline ends. The V gene's germline CDR1 is DFQATT and CDR2 SNEGSKA (reference sequence). This CDR3 is CSAREWQGPQETQYF. For the CDR3, the DNA is TGCAGTGCTAGAGAGTGGCAGGGGCCTCAAGAGACCCAGTACTTC.

The chain links TRBV11-2 to TRBJ2-1; 9 bases line up with TRBD1. The germline V gene encodes CDR1 SGHAT and CDR2 FQNNGV. The CDR3 loop spans 16 amino acids. After removal of 2 bases from V and 2 bases from J, the junction contained 4 bases not matched to a gene. The CDR3 nucleotides are TGTGCCAGCAGCTTATCGGGACAGGGTACCTACAATGAGCAGTTCTTC. It codes for CASSLSGQGTYNEQFF. Using reference TRBV11-2 and TRBJ2-1 for the parts outside the CDR3, the full variable domain is EAGVAQSPRYKIIEKRQSVAFWCNPISGHATLYWYQQILGQGPKLLIQFQNNGVVDDSQLPKDRFSAERLKGVDSTLKIQPAKLEDSAVYLCASSLSGQGTYNEQFFGPGTRLTVL.

The V and J genes are TRBV6-2 or TRBV6-3 and TRBJ1-1; D is possibly TRBD1 (6 bases). The CDR3 has 14 amino acids. Trimming took 5 bases from V and 0 from J, leaving 10 bases between them. From germline, CDR1 is MNHEY and CDR2 SVGEGT. CDR3 coding DNA: TGTGCCAGCAGTCGAAGGACAGTGAACACTGAAGCTTTCTTT. This translates into CASSRRTVNTEAFF.

The V and J genes are TRBV12-3 or TRBV12-4 and TRBJ2-3, with D maybe TRBD2 (7 bases). CDR3 length: 13 amino acids. The ends were cut back, 7 bases at V and 5 bases at J, with 13 bases in the middle. The CDR3 DNA is TGTGCCAGCAAGGGGGGGGCTGAAGATACGCAGTATTTT. It yields the protein CASKGGAEDTQYF.

V is TRBV5-4 and J is TRBJ2-7; TRBD1 aligns across 8 bases. V gave up 4 bases and J gave up 5 bases; unmatched junction bases: 11. This CDR3 contains 15 residues. The germline CDR1 and CDR2 sequences are SGHNT and YYREEE (reference sequence). The CDR3 DNA follows: TGTGCCAGCAGCGGGTGGGACAGGATCTCGAACGAGCAGTACTTC. Translated: CASSGWDRISNEQYF.

A single count supports this clonotype. V and J are TRBV20-1 and TRBJ2-7; no clear D. The CDR3 loop spans 13 amino acids. CDR1 is DFQATT and CDR2 is SNEGSKA in the germline V gene (reference sequence). Trimming cost V 0 bases and J 0 bases, with 6 bases left between them. The CDR3 sequence is CSARDVYSYEQYF. The CDR3 DNA reads as TGCAGTGCTAGAGATGTCTACTCCTACGAGCAGTACTTC.

The J gene is TRBJ2-3, the V gene TRBV20-1; weak D call: TRBD2 (5 bases). CDR1 and CDR2 (germline): DFQATT, SNEGSKA (reference sequence). The CDR3 has 11 residues. Trimming shortened V by 4 bases and J by 7 bases, and 9 bases separated the two germline ends. The CDR3 is CSAILGYTQYF. The CDR3 nucleotides read TGCAGTGCTATACTAGGCTATACGCAGTATTTT.

V gene TRBV20-1 combines with J gene TRBJ2-3; tentatively, D is TRBD2 (6 bases). The CDR3 length is 14 residues. Germline V gene sequence: CDR1 DFQATT, CDR2 SNEGSKA (reference sequence). Trimming cost V 5 bases and J 0 bases, with 12 bases left between them. DNA of the CDR3: TGCAGTGCTTTATCTAGCGTGAGCACAGATACGCAGTATTTT. It specifies CSALSSVSTDTQYF.

The chain carries TRBV18 and TRBJ1-2; possible D gene TRBD1, 6 bases. The germline CDR1 and CDR2 sequences are KGHSH and LQKENI. V lost 2 bases and J 7 bases, leaving 11 bases between the germline ends. The CDR3 is made up of 13 amino acids. The chain's CDR3 is CASSPKAGVGYTF. In DNA form, the CDR3 reads TGTGCCAGCTCACCAAAGGCAGGGGTTGGCTACACCTTC.

The genes are TRBV25-1 and TRBJ1-2; D may be TRBD1 (5 bases). There are 13 residues in the CDR3. Germline CDR1 is MGHDK and CDR2 is SYGVNS. V was pared by 6 bases and J by 4 bases, with 12 bases between. The CDR3 nucleotides read TGTGCCAGCAGGGGGCAGGCGAGCTATGGCTACACCTTC. Its translation is CASRGQASYGYTF.

This chain joins TRBV29-1 and TRBJ1-2; no reliable D call. CDR3 length equals 12 residues. V was clipped by 2 bases and J by 10 bases, with 14 bases between them. CDR1 and CDR2 (germline): SQVTM, ANQGSEA. CDR3 nucleotides: TGCAGCGTTGAAAGTAACGGGGTGGTCTACACCTTC. Its protein product is CSVESNGVVYTF.

This chain links TRBV30 with TRBJ1-6; D uncertain. The V end lost 2 bases, the J end lost 9 bases, and 8 bases lay between the germline ends. This CDR3 has 12 amino acids. Germline loops: CDR1 GTSNPN, CDR2 SVGIG (reference sequence). DNA of the CDR3: TGTGCCTGGAGTAAGGAAGCTTCACCCCTCCACTTT. Translated: CAWSKEASPLHF.

The V call is TRBV28, the J call TRBJ1-1, with D unclear. The CDR3 is 12 amino acids. Germline values: CDR1 MDHEN, CDR2 SYDVKM. Trimming left V 5 bases short and J 7 bases short, with 11 bases between. CDR3 residues: CASSPGEVEAFF. The CDR3 DNA sequence: TGTGCCAGCAGTCCCGGGGAGGTTGAAGCTTTCTTT.

The chain combines TRBV30 with TRBJ2-6; the D gene is possibly TRBD2 (5 bases). V gave up 0 bases and J gave up 0 bases, with 9 bases separating them. Germline-derived CDR1 and CDR2 are GTSNPN and SVGIG (reference sequence). The CDR3 totals 16 residues. Here the CDR3 DNA reads TGTGCCTGGAGTGTATATCGGGGCTCTGGGGCCAACGTCCTGACTTTC. It specifies CAWSVYRGSGANVLTF. The full variable domain, completed using reference TRBV30 and TRBJ2-6, is SQTIHQWPATLVQPVGSPLSLECTVEGTSNPNLYWYRQAAGRGLQLLFYSVGIGQISSEVPQNLSASRPQDRQFILSSKKLLLSDSGFYLCAWSVYRGSGANVLTFGAGSRLTVL.

The CDR3 DNA reads TGCGCCAGCAGCTTGGACGGACCCGATAACGGAGGCTACACCTTC. This translates into CASSLDGPDNGGYTF. The rearrangement joins TRBV5-1 to TRBJ1-2; D not resolved. Deletions cut 0 bases from V and 8 bases from J, with 17 bases between. From germline, CDR1 is SGHRS and CDR2 YFSETQ. This CDR3 comprises 15 residues.

The chain carries TRBV11-3 and TRBJ2-1; tentative D call: TRBD1 (5 bases). The CDR3 loop spans 15 amino acids. The germline V gene has CDR1 SGHNT and CDR2 YENEEA. Trimming left V 0 bases short and J 6 bases short, with 12 bases between. CDR3 protein: CASSLDWGSRNEQFF. CDR3 DNA sequence: TGTGCCAGCAGCTTAGATTGGGGCTCTCGCAATGAGCAGTTCTTC.

J is TRBJ1-2 and V is TRBV3-1; D is undetermined. The ends were cut back, 0 bases at V and 1 base at J, with 12 bases in the middle. This CDR3 comprises 16 residues. CDR1 is LGHDT, CDR2 YNNKEL, per germline (reference sequence). The CDR3 sequence is CASSQDLNSLNYGYTF. The CDR3 DNA reads TGTGCCAGCAGCCAAGATCTTAACAGCCTTAACTATGGCTACACCTTC. The full variable domain, completed using reference TRBV3-1 and TRBJ1-2, is DTAVSQTPKYLVTQMGNDKSIKCEQNLGHDTMYWYKQDSKKFLKIMFSYNNKELIINETVPNRFSPKSPDKAHLNLHINSLELGDSAVYFCASSQDLNSLNYGYTFGSGTRLTVV.

The chain links TRBV14 to TRBJ2-1; 7 nucleotides match TRBD2. V lost 2 bases to trimming and J lost 4 bases; unmatched junction nucleotides: 5. The CDR3 spans 15 residues. Looked up from germline, CDR1 is SGHDN and CDR2 is FVKESK. The CDR3 coding sequence is TGTGCCAGCAGCCAAATTAGCGGGCGTTACAATGAGCAGTTCTTC. Its translation: CASSQISGRYNEQFF.

In its sample, this clonotype was seen once. The chain links TRBV24-1 to TRBJ2-1; D call uncertain. The length of the CDR3 is 12 residues. Deletions cut 12 bases from V and 4 bases from J, with 12 bases between. Germline CDR1 KGHDR, CDR2 SFDVKD. CDR3 DNA: TGTGCCCGATCGACCGCTTACAATGAGCAGTTCTTC. Translating it yields CARSTAYNEQFF.

The chain carries TRBV24-1 and TRBJ2-5; D is perhaps TRBD2 (7 bases). Germline values: CDR1 KGHDR, CDR2 SFDVKD. The CDR3 loop spans 16 amino acids. The V and J ends lost 2 bases and 4 bases respectively, with 16 bases between them. In DNA form, the CDR3 reads TGTGCCACCAGTGATTCCAGGACTAGGGGGGGAGAGACCCAGTACTTC. Translating gives CATSDSRTRGGETQYF.